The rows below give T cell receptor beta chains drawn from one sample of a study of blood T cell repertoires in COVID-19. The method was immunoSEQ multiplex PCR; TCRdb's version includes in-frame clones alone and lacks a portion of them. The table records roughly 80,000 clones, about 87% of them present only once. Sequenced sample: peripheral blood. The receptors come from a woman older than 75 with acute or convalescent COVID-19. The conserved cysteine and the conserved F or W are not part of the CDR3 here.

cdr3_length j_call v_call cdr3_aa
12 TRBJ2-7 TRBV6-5 ASSRRDRDYEQY
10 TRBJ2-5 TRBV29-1 SVKGSRETQY
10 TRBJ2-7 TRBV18 ASSPDSYEQY
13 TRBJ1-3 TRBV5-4 ASRDSRVRGNTIY
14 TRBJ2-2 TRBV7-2 ASSLAGGRGTGELF
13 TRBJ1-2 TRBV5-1 ASSWDDRGPNGYT
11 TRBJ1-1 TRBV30 AGNRGTNTEAF
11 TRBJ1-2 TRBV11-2 ASSPDRDYGYT
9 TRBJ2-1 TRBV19 ASTSFYEQF
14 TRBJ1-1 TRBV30 AWSITGTGVNTEAF
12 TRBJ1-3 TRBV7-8 ASSPRRVGNTIY
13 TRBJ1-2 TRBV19 ASSANGGGANGYT
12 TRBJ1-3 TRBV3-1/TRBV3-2 ASSPQGAGNTIY
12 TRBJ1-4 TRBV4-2 ASSQEGFWEQLF
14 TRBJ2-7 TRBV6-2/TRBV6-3 ASSYPMLGRYYEQY
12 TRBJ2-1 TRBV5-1 ATRTLAGDNEQF
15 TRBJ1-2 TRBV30 AWRLKQGQGANYGYT
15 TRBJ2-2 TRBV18 ASSPGAFGRKAGELF
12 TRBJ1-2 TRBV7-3 ASSSKTGQYGYT
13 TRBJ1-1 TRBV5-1 ASSLFARMNTEAF
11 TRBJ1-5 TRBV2 ASRRTVNQPQH
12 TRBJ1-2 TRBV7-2 ASSLAPQGAGYT
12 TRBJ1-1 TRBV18 ASSLKGLNTEAF
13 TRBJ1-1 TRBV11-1 ASSPGTGVDTEAF
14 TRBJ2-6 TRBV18 ASSRSRGTGANVLT
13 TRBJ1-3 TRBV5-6 ASRPDRASGNTIY
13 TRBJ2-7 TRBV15 ATSRDREITYEQY
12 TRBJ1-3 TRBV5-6 ASSLGSTGNTIY
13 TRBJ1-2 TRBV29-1 SVEDPRGHSYGYT
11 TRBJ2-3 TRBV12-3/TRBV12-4 ASRSGLTDTQY
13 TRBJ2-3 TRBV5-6 ASSFGLAGTDTQY
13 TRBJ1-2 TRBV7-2 ASSPRGGQSYGYT
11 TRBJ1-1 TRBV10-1 ASSEEGNTEAF
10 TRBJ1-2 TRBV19 ASTRGQHGYT
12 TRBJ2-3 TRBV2 ASSELTNTDTQY
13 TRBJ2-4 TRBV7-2 ASRVGGSDKNIQY
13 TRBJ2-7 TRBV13 ASSPPGTGAYEQY
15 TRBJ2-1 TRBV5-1 ASRPPLLAQMRNEQF
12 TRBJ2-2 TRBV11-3 ASSLQGGTGELF